The 19 T cell receptor beta chains reported below all come from one sample, sequenced in a study of shared T cell receptors in the human thymus. Here immunoSEQ multiplex PCR was the method, and the copy in TCRdb shows in-frame clones only, minus some. The sample includes almost 550,000 clones, roughly 74% of them seen just once. The same sample was also studied in work on human thymus T cells.

The material sequenced was thymocytes. The receptors come from a boy under two years old with a congenital heart defect.

A remark on this clone: Other DNA sequences within the sample encode an identical CDR3. CDR3 amino acids: CASSYRTSGIYEQYF. DNA for the CDR3: TGTGCCAGCAGTTACCGGACTAGCGGGATCTACGAGCAGTACTTC. The chain has TRBV6-5 and TRBJ2-7, with TRBD2 matching over 12 bases. The length of the CDR3 is 15 residues. The germline V gene has CDR1 MNHEY and CDR2 SVGAGI. V shed 2 bases, J shed 3 bases, and the junction held 2 bases outside the gene matches.

The chain combines TRBV29-1 with TRBJ2-4; 8 bases fit TRBD2. Germline trimming cut 4 bases from V and 0 bases from J; bases unmatched to any gene: 11. The CDR3 contains 17 residues. CDR1 SQVTM and CDR2 ANQGSEA come from the germline V gene. CDR3 amino acids: CSVVLMSGGLAKNIQYF. The CDR3 DNA sequence: TGCAGCGTTGTTTTAATGAGCGGGGGACTAGCCAAAAACATTCAGTACTTC.

V and J are TRBV6-5 and TRBJ1-5, with D possibly matching TRBD1 (6 bases). Germline CDR1 is MNHEY and CDR2 is SVGAGI. The CDR3 is 15 residues long. V was clipped by 8 bases and J by 3 bases, with 17 bases between them. DNA of the CDR3: TGTGCCAGCCCCCAACGGGGGGGGCTCAATCAGCCCCAGCATTTT. It is translated as CASPQRGGLNQPQHF.

The CDR3 protein is CASSLSTGSPYNEQFF. The CDR3 DNA sequence: TGTGCCAGCAGCTTGTCGACAGGGAGCCCCTACAATGAGCAGTTCTTC. The chain combines TRBV7-9 with TRBJ2-1; 7 bases map to TRBD1. Germline CDR1 and CDR2: SEHNR and FQNEAQ (reference sequence). V lost 3 bases to trimming and J lost 2 bases; unmatched junction nucleotides: 7. The CDR3 loop spans 16 amino acids.

The V and J genes are TRBV27 and TRBJ2-2; 7 bases are a match to TRBD2. Trimming took 2 bases from V and 6 from J; bases not matched to a gene: 12. Germline assignment: CDR1 MNHEY and CDR2 SMNVEV (reference sequence). This CDR3 contains 17 residues. Here the CDR3 DNA reads TGTGCCAGCAGTTTAACGGAGCGGGGCGGGGGTGCCGGGGAGCTGTTTTTT. Amino acids: CASSLTERGGGAGELFF.

The V gene is TRBV9, the J gene TRBJ2-3, with D uncertain. Trimming stripped 0 bases from V and 4 bases from J, with 21 bases between. Germline CDR1 and CDR2: SGDLS and YYNGEE. CDR3 length: 18 amino acids. The CDR3 reads CASSVDPRQPLGADTQYF. CDR3 nucleotides: TGTGCCAGCAGCGTAGACCCGCGCCAGCCCCTAGGCGCAGATACGCAGTATTTT.

The chain combines TRBV11-2 with TRBJ2-1; 11 bases line up with TRBD2. Trimming took 3 bases from V and 14 from J; bases not matched to a gene: 6. The germline V gene has CDR1 SGHAT and CDR2 FQNNGV. CDR3 length equals 13 residues. For the CDR3, the DNA is TGTGCCAGCAGCTTGGAAACTAGCGGGAGAGAGTTCTTC. Its translation: CASSLETSGREFF.

The chain carries TRBV14 and TRBJ2-7, with D unresolved. This CDR3 has 14 residues. V shed 4 bases and J shed 7 bases, with 17 bases lying between them. Germline CDR1 and CDR2: SGHDN and FVKESK. CDR3 loop: CASSPTQAGWEQYF. The CDR3 region has the DNA TGTGCCAGCAGCCCAACCCAGGCAGGATGGGAGCAGTACTTC.

The chain is built from TRBV30 and TRBJ1-1; D gene uncertain. The CDR3 is 11 residues long. Germline CDR1 and CDR2: GTSNPN and SVGIG (reference sequence). V was pared by 3 bases and J by 7 bases, with 9 bases between. CDR3 in amino acids: CAWSEGGEAFF. The CDR3 DNA is TGTGCCTGGAGCGAGGGCGGTGAAGCTTTCTTT. The variable domain in full, with the rest retrieved from reference TRBV30 and TRBJ1-1, is SQTIHQWPATLVQPVGSPLSLECTVEGTSNPNLYWYRQAAGRGLQLLFYSVGIGQISSEVPQNLSASRPQDRQFILSSKKLLLSDSGFYLCAWSEGGEAFFGQGTRLTVV.

The gene calls are TRBV9 and TRBJ1-5; D might be TRBD1 (6 bases). The CDR3 spans 14 residues. Per the germline V gene, CDR1 is SGDLS and CDR2 is YYNGEE. Trimming cost V 3 bases and J 8 bases, with 15 bases left between them. This CDR3 reads CASSALDSHKPQHF. CDR3 DNA sequence: TGTGCCAGCAGCGCATTGGACAGTCACAAGCCCCAGCATTTT.

V is TRBV30 and J is TRBJ1-2, with a possible D match to TRBD1 (5 bases). V lost 5 bases to trimming and J lost 3 bases, with 10 bases between them. The germline V gene has CDR1 GTSNPN and CDR2 SVGIG (reference sequence). The CDR3 loop spans 12 amino acids. The CDR3 sequence is CAWGRGDYGYTF. CDR3 coding DNA: TGTGCCTGGGGGCGGGGGGACTATGGCTACACCTTC.

V usage is TRBV4-1 and J usage is TRBJ1-4; tentative D call: TRBD1 (6 bases). Trimming removed 4 bases at V and 8 bases at J, with 17 bases between. CDR3 length: 15 residues. The V gene's germline CDR1 is MGHRA and CDR2 YSYEKL. The CDR3 region has the DNA TGCGCCAGCAGCCCTATAGGGGGGGAGAGGGAAAAACTGTTTTTT. Translating it yields CASSPIGGEREKLFF.

V usage is TRBV21-1 and J usage is TRBJ2-7; the D call TRBD1 from the table was never checked on the DNA. TRBV21-1 is described as a pseudogene. The CDR3 consists of 14 residues. Written as DNA, the CDR3 is TGTGCCAGCAGCAACCGGGACAGGGGGTACGAGCAGTACTTC. This gives the protein CASSNRDRGYEQYF.

This clone was picked up a small number of times. The V call is TRBV5-6, the J call TRBJ2-3; TRBD2 agrees at 11 bases. This CDR3 contains 16 residues. The V gene's germline CDR1 is SGHDT and CDR2 YYEEEE. J gave up 0 bases and V 4 bases, and 4 bases lay outside the gene matches. CDR3 nucleotide sequence: TGTGCCAGCAGCCGACTAGCGGGGACTAGCACAGATACGCAGTATTTT. It specifies CASSRLAGTSTDTQYF.

This clone was observed a few times. This sequence joins TRBV4-1 and TRBJ1-3; D possibly corresponds to TRBD1 (6 bases). Per the germline V gene, CDR1 is MGHRA and CDR2 is YSYEKL. Trimming took off 1 base at V and 4 bases at J, with 8 bases between the two ends. The CDR3 spans 14 residues. This chain's CDR3 is CASSQVGTGNTIYF. CDR3 in DNA: TGCGCCAGCAGCCAAGTGGGGACAGGAAACACCATATATTTT.

The rearrangement uses TRBV30 and TRBJ1-5; 8 nucleotides match TRBD1. The CDR3 covers 19 residues. The germline CDR1 and CDR2 sequences are GTSNPN and SVGIG (reference sequence). The ends lost 1 base at V and 0 bases at J; junction bases unmatched: 14. In DNA form, the CDR3 reads TGTGCCTGGAGTGCCCCTCGGTGGACAGGGCCCAATAGCAATCAGCCCCAGCATTTT. It is translated as CAWSAPRWTGPNSNQPQHF.

This chain uses TRBV7-6 with TRBJ2-3; 7 bases align to TRBD2. Germline V CDR1 and CDR2: SGHVS, FNYEAQ. The junction had 7 bases not matched to a gene; V was cut back by 5 bases and J by 2 bases. The CDR3 consists of 15 residues. The CDR3 spells CASSKPLAATDTQYF. CDR3 in DNA: TGTGCCAGCAGCAAACCGCTAGCGGCCACAGATACGCAGTATTTT. The whole variable domain, filled in from reference TRBV7-6 and TRBJ2-3, reads GAGVSQSPRYKVTKRGQDVALRCDPISGHVSLYWYRQALGQGPEFLTYFNYEAQQDKSGLPNDRFSAERPEGSISTLTIQRTEQRDSAMYRCASSKPLAATDTQYFGPGTRLTVL.

The genes are TRBV14 and TRBJ2-7; D possibly corresponds to TRBD2 (7 bases). The V gene's germline CDR1 is SGHDN and CDR2 FVKESK. V lost 0 bases, J lost 3 bases, and 12 bases lay in between. The CDR3 is made up of 15 amino acids. CDR3 in amino acids: CASSQDRRGGYEQYF. As DNA, the CDR3 is TGTGCCAGCAGCCAAGATCGGAGGGGGGGCTACGAGCAGTACTTC.

The chain recombines TRBV5-8 with TRBJ1-3; 9 positions agree with TRBD1. CDR3 length equals 15 residues. The germline V gene has CDR1 SGHTS and CDR2 YDEGEE. The J segment lost 4 bases and the V segment lost 4 bases, leaving 6 bases of the junction unmatched. The CDR3 loop is CASSLDRGKGNTIYF. The DNA of the CDR3 is TGTGCCAGCAGCCTTGACAGGGGGAAGGGAAACACCATATATTTT.